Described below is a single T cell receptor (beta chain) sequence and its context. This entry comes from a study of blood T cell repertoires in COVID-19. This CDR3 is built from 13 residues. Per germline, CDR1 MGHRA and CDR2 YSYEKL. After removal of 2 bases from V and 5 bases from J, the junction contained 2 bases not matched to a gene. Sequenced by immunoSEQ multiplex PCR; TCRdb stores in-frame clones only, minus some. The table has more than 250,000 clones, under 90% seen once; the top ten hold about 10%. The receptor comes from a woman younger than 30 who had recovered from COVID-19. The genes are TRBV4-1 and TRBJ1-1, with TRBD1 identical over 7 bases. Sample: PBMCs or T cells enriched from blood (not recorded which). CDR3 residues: CASSQRTGTEAFF. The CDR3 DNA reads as TGCGCCAGCAGCCAAAGGACAGGTACTGAAGCTTTCTTT.